These T cell receptor beta chains were read from a single sample in a study of shared clonotypes between healthy human individuals. Using immunoSEQ multiplex PCR, the repertoire was profiled, and TCRdb retains in-frame clones only, with some absent. The sample lists some 200,000 clones, 65% to 70% occurring once. What was sequenced was memory CD4+ T cells sorted from blood. These TCRs come from a young man in good health. Both conserved end residues are trimmed from each CDR3.

TRBJ2-3 | TRBV7-9 | ASSLSASGGYSTDTQY
TRBJ2-5 | TRBV18 | ASSSGLAHETQY
TRBJ2-7 | TRBV10-1 | ASSEPGYEQY
TRBJ2-7 | TRBV11-2 | ASSLEVGLYEQY
TRBJ1-4 | TRBV14 | ASSQRQGVATNEKLF
TRBJ2-1 | TRBV29-1 | SARTSGMGDEQF
TRBJ2-2 | TRBV5-1 | ASSWGSLGTGELF
TRBJ2-3 | TRBV25-1 | ASSEFRGSTDTQY
TRBJ1-2 | TRBV5-4 | ASSFERGEVYGYT
TRBJ2-1 | TRBV6-5 | ASSLDVGFYNEQF
TRBJ2-7 | TRBV4-3 | ASSLSGRAVYEQY
TRBJ2-1 | TRBV19 | ASSRSGTSGRLVPNEQF
TRBJ1-2 | TRBV4-1 | ASSPGPNYGYT
TRBJ2-6 | TRBV18 | ASSPMLRGANVLT
TRBJ2-3 | TRBV7-3 | ASSSREGDTQY
TRBJ2-5 | TRBV6-1 | ASSLSGGPPETQY
TRBJ1-1 | TRBV9 | ASSVAVNTEAF
TRBJ2-1 | TRBV29-1 | SGRPLAGADNEQF
TRBJ2-7 | TRBV5-1 | ASSLEGVYEQY
TRBJ2-7 | TRBV28 | ASSPGVSYRYEQY
- | TRBV7-2 | ASSLGAGGQPQY
TRBJ2-2 | TRBV5-1 | ASRSGVAGELF
TRBJ2-1 | TRBV7-9 | ASSLAGFIYNEQF
TRBJ2-3 | TRBV7-2 | ASSLTGVSTDTQY
TRBJ2-7 | TRBV7-2 | ASSLSLGFYEQY
TRBJ2-7 | TRBV9 | ASSTGTSGSYEQY
TRBJ2-2 | TRBV9 | ASSPSSRPMTGELF
TRBJ2-2 | TRBV19 | ASSVRLRTTNTGELF
TRBJ2-3 | TRBV5-6 | ASSLTDTQY
TRBJ1-3 | TRBV9 | ASSAQPGNTIY
TRBJ2-1 | TRBV5-1 | ASSPGQGLRGI
TRBJ2-7 | TRBV11-2 | ASSLGGTGNEQY
TRBJ1-1 | TRBV9 | ASSVAVLGGDAQAF
TRBJ2-5 | TRBV5-1 | ASSLAQTGAQETQY
TRBJ2-1 | TRBV5-1 | ASSFPRASYNEQF
TRBJ2-7 | TRBV7-9 | ASSPTRGGEQY
TRBJ1-2 | TRBV2 | ASEGTPNYT
TRBJ1-5 | TRBV19 | ASSIDRAQPQH
TRBJ1-2 | TRBV6-1 | ASSELGQANYGYT
TRBJ2-2 | TRBV10-3 | AIRGLAGDRTGELF
TRBJ1-3 | TRBV7-9 | ASSLRQLEGNTIY
TRBJ2-1 | TRBV30 | AWSVPISVYNEQF
TRBJ2-3 | TRBV5-4 | ASSKGLAGSTDTQY